The 30 T cell receptor beta chains below come from one sample, sequenced in a study of response to subunit inactivated influenza vaccine. TCRdb processed the RT-PCR reads anew with MiXCR; each CDR3 protein has one entry. The table lists roughly 650,000 distinct CDR3 sequences, around 15% of them singletons. The sequenced sample was PBMCs from blood, obtained roughly 15 days before vaccination. The source of these receptors is a man aged 45-60 years who received an inactivated influenza vaccine.

A few counts support this clonotype. The chain couples TRBV5-6 to TRBJ2-1; unclear D gene. The CDR3 has 16 amino acids. Trimming took 0 bases from V and 0 from J, leaving 10 bases between them. The germline CDR1 and CDR2 sequences are SGHDT and YYEEEE. CDR3 sequence: CASSLALFSSYNEQFF. CDR3 DNA: TGTGCCAGCAGCTTGGCCCTCTTTAGCTCCTACAATGAGCAGTTCTTC.

This clonotype occurred a few times. The chain employs TRBV24-1 and TRBJ1-2; D is possibly TRBD1 (5 bases). The CDR3 totals 11 residues. Germline CDR1 and CDR2: KGHDR and SFDVKD. V lost 9 bases, J lost 7 bases, and 11 bases lay in between. The CDR3 region has the DNA TGTGCCACCGGGGACGCACTTGGCTACACCTTC. Amino acid sequence: CATGDALGYTF.

This clonotype was picked up a small number of times. The rearrangement links TRBV7-9 to TRBJ2-7, with D perhaps matching TRBD1 (6 bases). Germline V gene data show CDR1 as SEHNR and CDR2 as FQNEAQ (reference sequence). The V gene lost 4 bases and the J gene lost 5 bases, with 15 bases spanning the gap. CDR3 size: 14 residues. CDR3 in amino acids: CASSSWTDRNEQYF. The CDR3 DNA reads TGTGCCAGCAGCTCCTGGACAGATCGGAACGAGCAGTACTTC.

J is TRBJ2-5 and V is TRBV4-1; 7 positions match TRBD2. V gave up 5 bases and J gave up 1 base; unmatched junction bases: 10. There are 16 residues in the CDR3. CDR1 is MGHRA, CDR2 YSYEKL, per germline. The CDR3 spells CASSALLAALQETQYF. The CDR3 DNA follows: TGCGCCAGCAGCGCCCTCCTAGCGGCGCTCCAAGAGACCCAGTACTTC.

This clonotype was detected a few times. The chain uses TRBV6-2 or TRBV6-3 and TRBJ2-1; D is unclear. There are 14 residues in the CDR3. In germline, CDR1 is MNHEY, CDR2 SVGEGT. Trimming removed 7 bases at V and 0 bases at J, with 10 bases between. The CDR3 protein is CASIPSSSYNEQFF. CDR3 coding DNA: TGTGCCAGCATCCCGTCTAGCTCCTACAATGAGCAGTTCTTC.

At least ten counts were recorded for this clonotype. This chain links TRBV5-5 with TRBJ2-3, with D hard to call. Trimming removed 7 bases at V and 4 bases at J, with 16 bases between. Germline values: CDR1 SGHKS, CDR2 YYEKEE (reference sequence). This CDR3 spans 14 amino acids. The CDR3, as DNA: TGTGCCAGCGATATATTACCCCACCCAGATACGCAGTATTTT. Translated: CASDILPHPDTQYF.

The chain combines TRBV29-1 with TRBJ2-1, with 8 bases matching TRBD2. The V gene end was trimmed by 0 bases and the J gene end by 4 bases; junction bases not matched to a gene: 8. Germline V CDR1 and CDR2: SQVTM, ANQGSEA. The CDR3 runs 16 residues. CDR3 region: CSVEDQRETAYNEQFF. CDR3 bases: TGCAGCGTTGAAGATCAGCGGGAGACGGCGTACAATGAGCAGTTCTTC.

This clonotype appeared once. The V and J genes are TRBV6-2 or TRBV6-3 and TRBJ2-3; 9 bases align to TRBD2. After removal of 5 bases from V and 0 bases from J, the junction contained 18 bases not matched to a gene. The CDR3 length is 20 residues. Germline values: CDR1 MNHEY, CDR2 SVGEGT. The CDR3 spells CASSRADRSGRTLSTDTQYF. As DNA, the CDR3 is TGTGCCAGCAGTAGGGCCGACCGGAGCGGGAGGACGTTGAGCACAGATACGCAGTATTTT.

This clonotype has a handful of counts. This chain uses TRBV12-3 or TRBV12-4 with TRBJ2-2; either TRBD1 or TRBD2 may supply D (6 bases each). CDR3 length: 14 residues. The germline V and J ends were trimmed by 3 bases and 6 bases, with 11 bases remaining between them. The CDR3 bases are TGTGCCAGCAGTTTTGGGGGGCTCGCCGGGGAGCTGTTTTTT. Protein product: CASSFGGLAGELFF.

This clonotype was counted only a few times. The chain uses TRBV10-3 and TRBJ2-1; D is unresolved. Trimming pared 3 bases from V and 6 bases from J, leaving 18 bases between. The CDR3 runs to 16 residues. The germline V gene encodes CDR1 ENHRY and CDR2 SYGVKD. CDR3 coding DNA: TGTGCCATCAGTGAATCCTTCTCAATGGTGAGCAATGAGCAGTTCTTC. It yields the protein CAISESFSMVSNEQFF.

This clonotype was counted between two and nine times. The V gene is TRBV2, the J gene TRBJ2-1, with 7 positions matching TRBD1. This CDR3 is 11 amino acids long. J gave up 10 bases and V 5 bases, and 2 bases lay outside the gene matches. CDR1 is SNHLY and CDR2 is FYNNEI in the germline V gene. CDR3: CASSKTGEQFF. The CDR3 DNA reads as TGTGCCAGCAGTAAGACAGGGGAGCAGTTCTTC. The variable domain in full, with the rest retrieved from reference TRBV2 and TRBJ2-1, is EPEVTQTPSHQVTQMGQEVILRCVPISNHLYFYWYRQILGQKVEFLVSFYNNEISEKSEIFDDQFSVERPDGSNFTLKIRSTKLEDSAMYFCASSKTGEQFFGPGTRLTVL.

This clonotype was recorded at least ten times. V usage is TRBV12-3 or TRBV12-4 and J usage is TRBJ1-1, with D perhaps matching TRBD1 (5 bases). CDR3 length: 13 residues. The V end lost 3 bases, the J end lost 4 bases, and 9 bases lay between the germline ends. CDR3 amino acids: CASSLYGGTEAFF. The CDR3 DNA reads TGTGCCAGCAGTTTGTACGGGGGCACTGAAGCTTTCTTT.

The rearrangement uses TRBV12-3 or TRBV12-4 and TRBJ2-1, with D perhaps matching TRBD1 (5 bases). The CDR3 spans 14 residues. V was shortened by 3 bases and J by 6 bases, with 12 bases between the two germline ends. CDR3 region: CASSFKGFGNEQFF. CDR3 bases: TGTGCCAGCAGTTTTAAGGGGTTTGGCAATGAGCAGTTCTTC.

Only a few counts were recorded for this clonotype. The chain employs TRBV2 and TRBJ1-2; D not resolved. The CDR3 is 14 amino acids. The ends were cut back, 3 bases at V and 1 base at J, with 9 bases in the middle. CDR1 is SNHLY, CDR2 FYNNEI, per germline. The CDR3 here is CASSDRNFNYGYTF. The CDR3 region has the DNA TGTGCCAGCAGTGACAGAAATTTTAACTATGGCTACACCTTC.

The gene calls are TRBV20-1 and TRBJ2-7; TRBD2 aligns across 7 bases. Germline values: CDR1 DFQATT, CDR2 SNEGSKA (reference sequence). The CDR3 is made up of 12 amino acids. V trimming: 5 bases; J trimming: 7 bases; junction bases outside the gene matches: 8. The CDR3 loop is CSAERRGGEQYF. The CDR3 nucleotides are TGCAGTGCTGAGCGAAGGGGAGGGGAGCAGTACTTC.

This chain links TRBV12-3 or TRBV12-4 with TRBJ2-1, with D unresolved. The germline V and J ends were trimmed by 5 bases and 8 bases, with 10 bases remaining between them. The CDR3 extends over 12 amino acids. CDR3 in amino acids: CASSRLTDEQFF. CDR3 bases: TGTGCCAGCAGTCGTTTGACCGATGAGCAGTTCTTC.

This chain joins TRBV9 and TRBJ1-5; D remains ambiguous. The CDR3 contains 15 residues. With 3 bases removed from V and 0 bases from J, the gap between germline ends came to 10 bases. The germline gives CDR1 SGDLS, CDR2 YYNGEE. CDR3 sequence reads: CASSGGAYSNQPQHF. Here the CDR3 DNA reads TGTGCCAGCAGCGGGGGAGCATATAGCAATCAGCCCCAGCATTTT.

This clonotype was counted a few times. The rearrangement links TRBV7-9 to TRBJ2-1; D assignment may be TRBD1 or TRBD2 (5 bases each). The CDR3 sequence is 16 residues long. Germline CDR1 SEHNR, CDR2 FQNEAQ (reference sequence). V was pared by 2 bases and J by 1 base, with 12 bases between. The CDR3 loop is CASSLPSEGSYNEQFF. The CDR3 coding sequence is TGTGCCAGCAGCTTACCAAGCGAGGGGTCCTACAATGAGCAGTTCTTC.

This clonotype was seen at least ten times. V is TRBV5-1 and J is TRBJ2-7, with D maybe TRBD2 (6 bases). CDR3 length: 14 residues. Trimming took off 4 bases at V and 5 bases at J, with 16 bases between the two ends. CDR1 and CDR2 (germline): SGHRS, YFSETQ. In DNA form, the CDR3 reads TGCGCCAGCAGCGGCGAGACTAGTTACAACGAGCAGTACTTC. This codes for CASSGETSYNEQYF.

This clonotype was observed a handful of times. J is TRBJ1-1 and V is TRBV27; no clear D. Germline V lookup: CDR1 MNHEY, CDR2 SMNVEV (reference sequence). Deletions cut 2 bases from V and 7 bases from J, with 14 bases between. CDR3 size: 14 residues. DNA of the CDR3: TGTGCCAGCAGTTTAAGAGGGAATCATGATGAAGCTTTCTTT. It codes for CASSLRGNHDEAFF.

A few counts support this clonotype. CDR3: CASTFLEGTTQYF. Here the CDR3 DNA reads TGTGCCAGCACCTTCCTCGAGGGGACCACCCAGTACTTC. V usage is TRBV5-5 and J usage is TRBJ2-5, with D tentatively TRBD1 or TRBD2 (5 bases each). Germline V gene data show CDR1 as SGHKS and CDR2 as YYEKEE (reference sequence). The CDR3 covers 13 residues. V was shortened by 6 bases and J by 8 bases, with 17 bases between the two germline ends.

This clonotype was found a few times. The chain carries TRBV29-1 and TRBJ2-3; D ambiguous. V lost 4 bases, J lost 0 bases, and 8 bases lay in between. CDR3 size: 13 residues. Germline V CDR1 and CDR2: SQVTM, ANQGSEA. The CDR3 nucleotides read TGCAGCGTTGCGCTGGGTAGCACAGATACGCAGTATTTT. This encodes CSVALGSTDTQYF.

This rearrangement joins TRBV5-1 to TRBJ2-7, with unresolved D. The V and J ends lost 0 bases and 1 base respectively, with 14 bases between them. The CDR3 contains 16 residues. Germline assignment: CDR1 SGHRS and CDR2 YFSETQ. The CDR3 DNA follows: TGCGCCAGCAGCTTGGCGAATCGAAGAGATTCCTACGAGCAGTACTTC. It specifies CASSLANRRDSYEQYF. The whole variable domain, filled in from reference TRBV5-1 and TRBJ2-7, reads KAGVTQTPRYLIKTRGQQVTLSCSPISGHRSVSWYQQTPGQGLQFLFEYFSETQRNKGNFPGRFSGRQFSNSRSEMNVSTLELGDSALYLCASSLANRRDSYEQYFGPGTRLTVT.

This clonotype occurred many times. V and J are TRBV7-2 and TRBJ1-1, with D possibly being TRBD1 (5 bases). V lost 5 bases and J lost 0, with 10 bases in between. This CDR3 region has 14 residues. Germline CDR1 reads SGHTA; CDR2 reads FQGNSA. The CDR3 reads CASSKGGVNTEAFF. As DNA, the CDR3 is TGTGCCAGCAGCAAAGGAGGGGTGAACACTGAAGCTTTCTTT.

This clonotype was recorded at least ten times. The J gene is TRBJ2-1, the V gene TRBV4-3; D may be TRBD1 (6 bases). CDR1 is LGHNA, CDR2 YSLEER, per germline. V lost 0 bases and J 3 bases, leaving 9 bases between the germline ends. CDR3 length: 15 residues. CDR3 region: CASSQEVGGYNEQFF. DNA for the CDR3: TGCGCCAGCAGCCAAGAAGTAGGGGGCTACAATGAGCAGTTCTTC.

In its sample, this clonotype was seen a few times. The chain joins TRBV7-9 to TRBJ2-1; either TRBD1 or TRBD2 may supply D (5 bases each). V was cut by 6 bases and J by 8 bases, with 17 bases left in between. The germline V gene has CDR1 SEHNR and CDR2 FQNEAQ (reference sequence). The CDR3 consists of 14 residues. For the CDR3, the DNA is TGTGCCAGCAGGCGAACCGGGACCGTCTATGAGCAGTTCTTC. This sequence encodes CASRRTGTVYEQFF.

This clonotype was seen a handful of times. The gene calls are TRBV7-2 and TRBJ1-6; 7 bases are shared with TRBD1. Germline V gene sequence: CDR1 SGHTA, CDR2 FQGNSA. The CDR3 covers 15 residues. The V and J ends lost 4 bases and 4 bases, in that order; junction bases with no gene match: 4. As DNA, the CDR3 is TGTGCCAGCAGCTCCTCGGGACAGTATAATTCACCCCTCCACTTT. Amino acid sequence: CASSSSGQYNSPLHF.

Only a few counts were recorded for this clonotype. V and J are TRBV18 and TRBJ2-5; unclear D gene. The V end was cut by 2 bases, the J end by 3 bases, with 10 bases between. The CDR3 is 14 amino acids. Germline V gene sequence: CDR1 KGHSH, CDR2 LQKENI. The CDR3 nucleotides read TGTGCCAGCTCACCATTCGGGCGAGAAGAGACCCAGTACTTC. Residues: CASSPFGREETQYF.

The chain recombines TRBV20-1 with TRBJ2-7; D is undetermined. The CDR3 is 14 amino acids. Germline CDR1 is DFQATT and CDR2 is SNEGSKA (reference sequence). Trimming took 7 bases from V and 4 from J, leaving 20 bases between them. As DNA, the CDR3 is TGCAGTGTTAGTAGGTCGGCGGAGAATTACGAGCAGTACTTC. Its translation: CSVSRSAENYEQYF.

This clonotype was found a few times. The chain couples TRBV5-1 to TRBJ2-3, with TRBD2 matching over 9 bases. This CDR3 spans 17 amino acids. Germline CDR1 and CDR2: SGHRS and YFSETQ. After removal of 0 bases from V and 6 bases from J, the junction contained 11 bases not matched to a gene. The CDR3 DNA sequence: TGCGCCAGCAGCTTGGAGGTCCTGCGGGAGGGCCGGGATACGCAGTATTTT. This encodes CASSLEVLREGRDTQYF.